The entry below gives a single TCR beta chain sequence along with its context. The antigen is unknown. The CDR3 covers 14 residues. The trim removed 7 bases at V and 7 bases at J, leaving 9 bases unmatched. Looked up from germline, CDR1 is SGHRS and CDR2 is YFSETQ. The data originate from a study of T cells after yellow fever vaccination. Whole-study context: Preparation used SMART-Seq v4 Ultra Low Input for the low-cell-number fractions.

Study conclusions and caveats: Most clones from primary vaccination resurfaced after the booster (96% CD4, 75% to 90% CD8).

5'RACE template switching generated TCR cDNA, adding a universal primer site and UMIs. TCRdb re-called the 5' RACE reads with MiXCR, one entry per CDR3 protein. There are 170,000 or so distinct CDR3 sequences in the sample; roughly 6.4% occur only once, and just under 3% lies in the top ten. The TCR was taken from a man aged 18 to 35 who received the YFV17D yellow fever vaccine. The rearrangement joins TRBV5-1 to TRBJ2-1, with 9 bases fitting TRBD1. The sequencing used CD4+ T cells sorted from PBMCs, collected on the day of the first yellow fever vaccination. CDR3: CASGTGQGKNEQFF. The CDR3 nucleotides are TGCGCCAGCGGGACGGGACAGGGTAAAAATGAGCAGTTCTTC.